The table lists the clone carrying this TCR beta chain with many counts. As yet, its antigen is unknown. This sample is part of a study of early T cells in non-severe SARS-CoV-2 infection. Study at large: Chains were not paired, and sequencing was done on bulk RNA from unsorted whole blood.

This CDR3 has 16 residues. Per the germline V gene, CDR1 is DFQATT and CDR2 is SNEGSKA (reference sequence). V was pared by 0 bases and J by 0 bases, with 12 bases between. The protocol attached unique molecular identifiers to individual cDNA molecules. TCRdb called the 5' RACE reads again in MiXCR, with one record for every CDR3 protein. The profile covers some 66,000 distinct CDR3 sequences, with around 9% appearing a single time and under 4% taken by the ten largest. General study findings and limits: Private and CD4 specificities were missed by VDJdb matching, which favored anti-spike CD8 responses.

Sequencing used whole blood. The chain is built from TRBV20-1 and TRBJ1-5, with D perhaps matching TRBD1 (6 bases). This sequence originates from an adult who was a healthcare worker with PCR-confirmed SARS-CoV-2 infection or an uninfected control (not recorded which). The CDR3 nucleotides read TGCAGTGCTAGAGATGGGGACACCTTTAGCAATCAGCCCCAGCATTTT. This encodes CSARDGDTFSNQPQHF.